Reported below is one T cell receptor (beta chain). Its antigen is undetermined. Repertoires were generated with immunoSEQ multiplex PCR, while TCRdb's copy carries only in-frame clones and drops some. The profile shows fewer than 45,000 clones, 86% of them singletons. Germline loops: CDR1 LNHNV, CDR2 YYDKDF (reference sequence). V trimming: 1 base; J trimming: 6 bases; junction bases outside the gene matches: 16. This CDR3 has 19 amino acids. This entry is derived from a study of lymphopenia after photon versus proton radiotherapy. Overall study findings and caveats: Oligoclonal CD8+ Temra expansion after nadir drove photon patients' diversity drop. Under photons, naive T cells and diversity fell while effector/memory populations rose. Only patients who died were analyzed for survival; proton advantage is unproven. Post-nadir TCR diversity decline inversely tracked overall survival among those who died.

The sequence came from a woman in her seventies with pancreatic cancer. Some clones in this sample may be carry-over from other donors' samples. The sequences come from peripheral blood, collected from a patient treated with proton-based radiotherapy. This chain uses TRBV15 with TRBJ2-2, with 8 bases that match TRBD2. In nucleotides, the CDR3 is TGTGCCACCAGCAGAGCGCGAGCGGGAGTCCACATTAGGGCCGGGGAGCTGTTTTTT. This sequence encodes CATSRARAGVHIRAGELFF.